This is a list of T cell receptor beta chains from one sample in a study of technical replicates of blood from a few donors. Sequencing was performed with immunoSEQ multiplex PCR; in TCRdb, only in-frame clones are kept and a portion is missing. Among about 59,000 clones listed, approximately 92% were seen once. The specimen sequenced was PBMCs. Receptors were obtained from a human donor in good health. Some clones in this sample may be carry-over from other donors' samples. CDR3s include the opening cysteine and the closing phenylalanine or tryptophan. D genes are given only for firm matches. Clone size appears in some rows only: once, few, many, or a class for an expanded clone.

abundance,v_gene,d_gene,j_gene,CDR3nt,CDR3aa
-,TRBV23-1,TRBD2,TRBJ2-5,TGCGCCAGCCCACGGGGGAGCGGGGGGCACCAAGAGACCCAGTACTTC,CASPRGSGGHQETQYF
once,TRBV4-2,-,TRBJ1-6,TGTGCCAGCAGCCAAATAGCAGGGGAAGGTTCACCCCTCCACTTT,CASSQIAGEGSPLHF
-,TRBV30,TRBD1,TRBJ1-5,TGTGCCTGGAGTAAGGGACAGGGGGCAGGTCAGCCCCAGCATTTT,CAWSKGQGAGQPQHF
-,TRBV6-6,-,TRBJ2-7,TGTGCCAGCAGTTACTCTCAGGGAGGAGAGCAGTACTTC,CASSYSQGGEQYF
-,TRBV9,-,TRBJ1-3,TGTGCCAGCAGCGTGACACCTTCTGGAAACACCATATATTTT,CASSVTPSGNTIYF
-,TRBV7-8,-,TRBJ2-1,TGTGCCAGCAGCTTAGGTAGGAGGGGCAATGAGCAGTTCTTC,CASSLGRRGNEQFF
-,TRBV5-4,TRBD1,TRBJ1-6,TGTGCCAGCAGCTCGGGGCGACAGGGCCAAAATTCACCCCTCCACTTT,CASSSGRQGQNSPLHF
-,TRBV6-1,-,TRBJ1-5,TGTGCCAGCAGTGAAGCGCCCCCGGAGAGCAATCAGCCCCAGCATTTT,CASSEAPPESNQPQHF
-,TRBV2,TRBD1,TRBJ2-3,TGTGCCAGCAGCCAAGGGACAGGGGGTTTCACAGATACGCAGTATTTT,CASSQGTGGFTDTQYF
-,TRBV7-9,-,TRBJ2-6,TGTGCCAGCAGCTCTTCAGGGGGGCTTAGCTCTGGGGCCAACGTCCTGACTTTC,CASSSSGGLSSGANVLTF
-,TRBV7-9,TRBD2,TRBJ2-7,TGTGCCAGCAGCTTAGCTAGCGGGAAAACCTACGAGCAGTACTTC,CASSLASGKTYEQYF
-,TRBV7-2,TRBD1,TRBJ1-5,TGTGCCAGCAGCTTAGTAGGGACAGGGGGTAGCAATCAGCCCCAGCATTTT,CASSLVGTGGSNQPQHF
-,TRBV5-1,-,TRBJ2-5,TGCGCCAGCAGCTCGGGGGAGAAAGAGACCCAGTACTTC,CASSSGEKETQYF
-,TRBV9,-,TRBJ2-3,TGTGCCAGCAGCGACTGGGAGGATACGCAGTATTTT,CASSDWEDTQYF
-,TRBV7-9,TRBD2,TRBJ2-1,TGTGCCAGCAGCTTCGCGGGACTAGCGGGAGGCGGCTCCTACAATGAGCAGTTCTTC,CASSFAGLAGGGSYNEQFF